What follows are 20 T cell receptor beta chains derived from one specimen sequenced in a study of blood T cell repertoires in COVID-19 (TCRdb year 2020). The library was obtained by the immunoSEQ multiplex PCR assay. The table was pulled from immuneACCESS by TCRdb, which kept in-frame rearrangements only. Such tables lose some clones; where checked, under half of the loss comes from unresolved V genes, and the rest has no known cause. Here the sample has about 240,000 clones; around 83% occur a single time. Roughly 2% of the sample comes from the top ten. Sequencing was carried out using peripheral blood. The receptors were sampled from a young man who had recovered from COVID-19.

This sequence joins TRBV11-2 and TRBJ2-3, with a tentative D call TRBD1 (6 bases). Germline values: CDR1 SGHAT, CDR2 FQNNGV. V shed 1 base and J shed 6 bases, with 8 bases lying between them. This CDR3 region has 13 residues. The CDR3 is CASSLGGPDTQYF. The CDR3 DNA sequence: TGTGCCAGCAGCTTAGGGGGGCCGGATACGCAGTATTTT.

The J gene is TRBJ2-2, the V gene TRBV7-3; 8 nucleotides line up with TRBD1. CDR3 length: 13 residues. The ends lost 3 bases at V and 8 bases at J; junction bases unmatched: 2. Germline V gene data show CDR1 as SGHTA and CDR2 as FQGTGA. CDR3 nucleotide sequence: TGTGCCAGCAGCTTTCAGGGGGCAGGGGAGCTGTTTTTT. Its translation is CASSFQGAGELFF.

The chain couples TRBV7-9 to TRBJ1-1; D perhaps matches TRBD1 (6 bases). The CDR3 spans 13 residues. V lost 5 bases and J 5 bases, leaving 12 bases between the germline ends. CDR1 SEHNR and CDR2 FQNEAQ come from the germline V gene (reference sequence). The DNA of the CDR3 is TGTGCCAGCAGCCAGGGAGGGGGTACTGAAGCTTTCTTT. Its protein product is CASSQGGGTEAFF.

This clone turned up a few times. The J gene is TRBJ1-1, the V gene TRBV6-1; no clear D gene. Trimming took off 3 bases at V and 4 bases at J, with 15 bases between the two ends. This CDR3 is built from 15 residues. Looked up from germline, CDR1 is MNHNS and CDR2 is SASEGT. CDR3 residues: CASSDRLGRATEAFF. CDR3 nucleotide sequence: TGTGCCAGCAGTGATCGGTTAGGGAGGGCCACTGAAGCTTTCTTT.

This clone appeared once. The genes are TRBV3-1 (or the pseudogene TRBV3-2) and TRBJ1-1; perhaps TRBD1 as D (6 bases). Trimming cost V 0 bases and J 0 bases, with 14 bases left between them. This CDR3 spans 17 amino acids. The germline V gene has CDR1 LGHDT and CDR2 YNNKEL (reference sequence). This CDR3 is CASSQDGRGGMNTEAFF. The DNA for the CDR3 is TGTGCCAGCAGCCAAGATGGACGGGGGGGCATGAACACTGAAGCTTTCTTT.

The chain carries TRBV29-1 and TRBJ2-1, with 12 bases matching TRBD1. Germline assignment: CDR1 SQVTM and CDR2 ANQGSEA. The CDR3 covers 13 residues. V was clipped by 6 bases and J by 9 bases; unmatched bases: 6. The CDR3 coding sequence is TGCAGCGTCGCCGGGACAGGGGGCATTGAGCAGTTCTTC. Protein product: CSVAGTGGIEQFF.

V and J are TRBV7-2 and TRBJ1-3, with D possibly being TRBD1 (6 bases). The V end was cut by 1 base, the J end by 9 bases, with 16 bases between. The germline V gene has CDR1 SGHTA and CDR2 FQGNSA. This CDR3 has 15 amino acids. The CDR3 here is CASSLVGAGESTIYF. DNA of the CDR3: TGTGCCAGCAGCTTAGTAGGAGCAGGGGAGAGCACCATATATTTT.

The V call is TRBV24-1, the J call TRBJ2-7; a possible D gene is TRBD2 (7 bases). Germline lookup yields CDR1 KGHDR and CDR2 SFDVKD. V was shortened by 0 bases and J by 0 bases, with 14 bases between the two germline ends. The CDR3 has 17 amino acids. This chain's CDR3 is CATSDLWGAGDSYEQYV. In DNA, the CDR3 is TGTGCCACCAGTGATTTGTGGGGGGCGGGGGACTCCTACGAGCAGTACGTC.

The chain recombines TRBV18 with TRBJ1-2; perhaps TRBD1 as D (5 bases). Germline V gives CDR1 KGHSH, CDR2 LQKENI. With 0 bases removed from V and 7 bases from J, the gap between germline ends came to 15 bases. The CDR3 covers 15 residues. As DNA, the CDR3 is TGTGCCAGCTCACCACCGAATGGGGCGGGGAGTGGCTACACCTTC. The encoded protein is CASSPPNGAGSGYTF.

In nucleotides, the CDR3 is TGTGCCAGTAGATGGGCGGGGGAAGAGACCCAGTACTTC. Translating it yields CASRWAGEETQYF. This chain uses TRBV19 with TRBJ2-5; 7 bases are a match to TRBD2. CDR3 size: 13 residues. J lost 3 bases, V lost 6 bases, and 4 bases had no gene match. The germline V gene encodes CDR1 LNHDA and CDR2 SQIVND (reference sequence).

The chain is built from TRBV27 and TRBJ2-3; the D gene is possibly TRBD2 (5 bases). The CDR3 spans 15 residues. The germline V and J ends were trimmed by 0 bases and 1 base, with 8 bases remaining between them. Germline CDR1 is MNHEY and CDR2 is SMNVEV (reference sequence). CDR3 protein: CASSLSWRGTDTQYF. The CDR3, as DNA: TGTGCCAGCAGTTTATCTTGGCGGGGCACAGATACGCAGTATTTT.

This chain joins TRBV11-3 and TRBJ2-1; 8 bases map to TRBD2. Unmatched junction bases numbered 6, after V lost 5 bases and J lost 6 bases. Germline CDR1 reads SGHNT; CDR2 reads YENEEA. This CDR3 region has 14 residues. The CDR3 is CASSLPGLGNEQFF. CDR3 DNA: TGTGCCAGCAGCCTCCCGGGACTAGGCAATGAGCAGTTCTTC.

A word on this clone: Possible read error: a much larger clone is one base away. The V gene is TRBV12-3 or TRBV12-4, the J gene TRBJ2-5, with 9 bases fitting TRBD1. The CDR3 contains 13 residues. V lost 7 bases to trimming and J lost 3 bases; unmatched junction nucleotides: 3. This CDR3 is CASTRTGEETQYF. The CDR3 nucleotides are TGTGCCAGCACCCGGACAGGGGAAGAGACCCAGTACTTC.

The table lists this clone with a count of one. This rearrangement joins TRBV7-9 to TRBJ1-6; 9 bases fit TRBD1. V lost 5 bases to trimming and J lost 7 bases; unmatched junction nucleotides: 3. The CDR3 consists of 14 residues. The germline V gene encodes CDR1 SEHNR and CDR2 FQNEAQ (reference sequence). Here the CDR3 reads CASSKGQGNSPLHF. For the CDR3, the DNA is TGTGCCAGCAGCAAAGGACAGGGGAATTCACCCCTCCACTTT.

The chain has TRBV5-5 and TRBJ1-3; 9 positions agree with TRBD1. The V segment lost 0 bases and the J segment 8 bases; nucleotides outside the gene matches: 12. This CDR3 is built from 17 residues. CDR1 and CDR2 from the germline V gene are SGHKS and YYEKEE (reference sequence). Here the CDR3 reads CASSLGPGTGNGDTIYF. CDR3 nucleotides: TGTGCCAGCAGCTTGGGCCCCGGGACAGGGAACGGAGACACCATATATTTT.

The genes are TRBV9 and TRBJ1-2, with D possibly being TRBD1 (6 bases). There are 15 residues in the CDR3. CDR1 SGDLS and CDR2 YYNGEE come from the germline V gene. Trimming stripped 4 bases from V and 7 bases from J, with 20 bases between. The CDR3 DNA reads TGTGCCAGCAGCCCCGATTACAGGGTTTTCTCTGGCTACACCTTC. Amino acid sequence: CASSPDYRVFSGYTF.

This clone has more than one count but fewer than ten. The V call is TRBV10-3, the J call TRBJ2-1; a possible D gene is TRBD1 (6 bases). V was trimmed by 10 bases and J by 4 bases, leaving 17 bases between them. This CDR3 spans 14 amino acids. CDR1 is ENHRY and CDR2 is SYGVKD in the germline V gene. The CDR3 DNA is TGTGCCACCCAAGCGAACGACAGGTACAATGAGCAGTTCTTC. This sequence encodes CATQANDRYNEQFF.

The sample holds a few counts of this clone. The chain has TRBV24-1 and TRBJ2-3; weak D call: TRBD1 (6 bases). Germline values: CDR1 KGHDR, CDR2 SFDVKD. Trimming removed 3 bases from V and 4 bases from J, with 13 bases in between. The CDR3 is made up of 15 amino acids. The CDR3 spells CATSDIDRTADTQYF. CDR3 nucleotides: TGTGCCACCAGTGATATTGACAGGACCGCAGATACGCAGTATTTT.

This chain links TRBV19 with TRBJ2-1; 10 bases fit TRBD2. V shed 5 bases and J 4 bases; nucleotides not matched to a gene: 2. The CDR3 totals 14 residues. The V gene's germline CDR1 is LNHDA and CDR2 SQIVND (reference sequence). CDR3 protein: CASSLAGVYNEQFF. Here the CDR3 DNA reads TGTGCCAGTAGTCTAGCGGGGGTTTACAATGAGCAGTTCTTC.

The chain recombines TRBV9 with TRBJ1-2; 8 nucleotides line up with TRBD1. The CDR3 has 14 residues. Per germline, CDR1 SGDLS and CDR2 YYNGEE. V lost 3 bases to trimming and J lost 7 bases; unmatched junction nucleotides: 8. CDR3 protein: CASSARTGHGGYTF. The CDR3 bases are TGTGCCAGCAGCGCCAGGACAGGGCACGGTGGCTACACCTTC. The complete variable domain, with remaining parts taken from reference TRBV9 and TRBJ1-2, reads DSGVTQTPKHLITATGQRVTLRCSPRSGDLSVYWYQQSLDQGLQFLIQYYNGEERAKGNILERFSAQQFPDLHSELNLSSLELGDSALYFCASSARTGHGGYTFGSGTRLTVV.